This passage covers 9 T cell receptor beta chains from one sample sequenced in a study of patients and donors after allogeneic stem cell transplantation. Each CDR3 protein is one row after TCRdb ran MiXCR on the RT-PCR reads. The sample lists almost 90,000 distinct CDR3 sequences, just under 5% seen once, with around 3% in the top ten. The specimen sequenced was blood, either unsorted or a sorted T cell fraction (not recorded which). The receptors here all came from a human donor who was either an allogeneic HSCT recipient or a stem cell or donor lymphocyte infusion donor (not recorded which). It is not recorded whose cells these are; they may come from a transplant donor.

The sample holds many counts of this clonotype. The chain employs TRBV25-1 and TRBJ2-4; D gene unclear. The germline gives CDR1 MGHDK, CDR2 SYGVNS. This CDR3 comprises 15 residues. The germline V and J ends were trimmed by 3 bases and 0 bases, with 9 bases remaining between them. The CDR3 loop reads CASSEPTLAKNIQYF. In nucleotides, the CDR3 is TGTGCCAGCAGTGAGCCTACCCTAGCCAAAAACATTCAGTACTTC.

The genes are TRBV6-5 and TRBJ1-1; D is possibly TRBD1 (6 bases). CDR3 size: 15 residues. V lost 2 bases and J 7 bases, leaving 17 bases between the germline ends. Germline V gene lookup returns CDR1 MNHEY and CDR2 SVGAGI. CDR3 in amino acids: CASSYAGGGSGEAFF. As DNA, the CDR3 is TGTGCCAGCAGTTACGCGGGAGGGGGGAGTGGTGAAGCTTTCTTT.

This clonotype was observed at least ten times. This chain links TRBV29-1 with TRBJ1-2, with 8 bases matching TRBD1. The CDR3 has 11 amino acids. J was trimmed by 6 bases and V by 8 bases; bases with no gene match: 5. CDR1 and CDR2 (germline): SQVTM, ANQGSEA. As DNA, the CDR3 is TGCAGCCTGGACAGGGTCCATGGCTACACCTTC. It is translated as CSLDRVHGYTF.

This clonotype was detected many times. This sequence joins TRBV12-3 or TRBV12-4 and TRBJ2-3, with 14 nucleotides matching TRBD2. Trimming took 4 bases from V and 2 from J; bases not matched to a gene: 11. The CDR3 contains 19 residues. DNA for the CDR3: TGTGCCAGCAGTTCCTCAAGACTAGCGGGAGGGTTCCTCACAGATACGCAGTATTTT. Translated: CASSSSRLAGGFLTDTQYF.

This clonotype was counted ten times or more. This chain connects TRBV11-2 to TRBJ1-6; 7 positions match TRBD1. Trimming took 4 bases from V and 6 from J; bases not matched to a gene: 3. The CDR3 sequence is 14 residues long. Germline assignment: CDR1 SGHAT and CDR2 FQNNGV. The CDR3 nucleotides read TGTGCCAGCAGCTGGGACAGAAGTAATTCACCCCTCCACTTT. It translates to CASSWDRSNSPLHF.

The chain has TRBV5-5 and TRBJ2-3; 11 bases line up with TRBD2. The ends lost 1 base at V and 4 bases at J; junction bases unmatched: 2. From germline, CDR1 is SGHKS and CDR2 YYEKEE (reference sequence). The length of the CDR3 is 15 residues. The CDR3 region is CASSLPGLAADTQYF. The DNA of the CDR3 is TGTGCCAGCAGCTTGCCGGGACTAGCGGCAGATACGCAGTATTTT.

The V gene is TRBV2, the J gene TRBJ2-2; 8 bases align to TRBD2. There are 14 residues in the CDR3. The germline V gene has CDR1 SNHLY and CDR2 FYNNEI. The V gene end was trimmed by 2 bases and the J gene end by 5 bases; junction bases not matched to a gene: 1. The CDR3 sequence: CASSEIAGTGELFF. CDR3 sequence (DNA): TGTGCCAGCAGTGAAATAGCGGGGACCGGGGAGCTGTTTTTT.

The table lists this clonotype with many counts. V usage is TRBV7-9 and J usage is TRBJ1-3; maybe TRBD1 (6 bases). Germline CDR1 reads SEHNR; CDR2 reads FQNEAQ (reference sequence). Trimming shortened V by 5 bases and J by 5 bases, and 19 bases separated the two germline ends. There are 16 residues in the CDR3. The CDR3 loop reads CASSQMMGHQRNTIYF. As DNA, the CDR3 is TGTGCCAGCAGCCAGATGATGGGACATCAGCGAAACACCATATATTTT. The complete variable domain, with remaining parts taken from reference TRBV7-9 and TRBJ1-3, reads DTGVSQNPRHKITKRGQNVTFRCDPISEHNRLYWYRQTLGQGPEFLTYFQNEAQLEKSRLLSDRFSAERPKGSFSTLEIQRTEQGDSAMYLCASSQMMGHQRNTIYFGEGSWLTVV.

This clonotype was found many times. The chain combines TRBV6-1 with TRBJ2-5; maybe TRBD2 (6 bases). The CDR3 is 11 residues long. Trimming took off 8 bases at V and 7 bases at J, with 11 bases between the two ends. The germline V gene encodes CDR1 MNHNS and CDR2 SASEGT. Written as DNA, the CDR3 is TGTGCCAGCTTGGAGGGGAGGACCCAGTACTTC. It is translated as CASLEGRTQYF.